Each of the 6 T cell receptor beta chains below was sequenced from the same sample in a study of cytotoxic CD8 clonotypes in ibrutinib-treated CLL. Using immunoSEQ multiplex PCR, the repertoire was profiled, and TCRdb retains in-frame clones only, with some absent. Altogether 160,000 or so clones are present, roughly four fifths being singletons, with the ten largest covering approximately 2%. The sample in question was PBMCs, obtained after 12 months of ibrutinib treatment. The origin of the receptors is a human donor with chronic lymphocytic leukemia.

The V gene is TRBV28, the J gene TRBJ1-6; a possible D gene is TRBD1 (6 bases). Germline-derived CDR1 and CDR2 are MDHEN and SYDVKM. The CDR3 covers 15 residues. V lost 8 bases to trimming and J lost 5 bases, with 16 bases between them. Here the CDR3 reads CASSQGNADNSPLHF. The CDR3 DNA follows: TGTGCCAGCTCGCAGGGGAACGCAGATAATTCACCCCTCCACTTT.

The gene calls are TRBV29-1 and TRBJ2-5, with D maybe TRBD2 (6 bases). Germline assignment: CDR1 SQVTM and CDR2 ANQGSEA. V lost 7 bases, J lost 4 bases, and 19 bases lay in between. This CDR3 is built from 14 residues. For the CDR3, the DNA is TGCAGCGCGGGTCGGGGGACGTTGACAGAGACCCAGTACTTC. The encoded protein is CSAGRGTLTETQYF.

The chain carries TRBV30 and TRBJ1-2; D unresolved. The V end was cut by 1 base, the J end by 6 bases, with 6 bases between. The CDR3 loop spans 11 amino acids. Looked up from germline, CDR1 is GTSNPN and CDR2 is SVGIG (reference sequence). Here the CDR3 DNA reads TGTGCCTGGAGTGCGAGAGATGGCTACACCTTC. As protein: CAWSARDGYTF.

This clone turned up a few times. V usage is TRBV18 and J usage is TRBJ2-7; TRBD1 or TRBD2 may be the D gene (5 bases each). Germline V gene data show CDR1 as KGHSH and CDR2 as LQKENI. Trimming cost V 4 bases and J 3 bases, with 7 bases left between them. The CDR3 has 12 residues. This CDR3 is CASSRDHYEQYF. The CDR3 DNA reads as TGTGCCAGCTCACGGGACCACTACGAGCAGTACTTC.

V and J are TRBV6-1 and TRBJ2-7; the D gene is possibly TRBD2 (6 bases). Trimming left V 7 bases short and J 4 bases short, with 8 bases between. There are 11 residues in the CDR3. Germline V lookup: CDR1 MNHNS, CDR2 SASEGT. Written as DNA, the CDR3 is TGTGCCAGCATCGGGGGATACGAGCAGTACTTC. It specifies CASIGGYEQYF.

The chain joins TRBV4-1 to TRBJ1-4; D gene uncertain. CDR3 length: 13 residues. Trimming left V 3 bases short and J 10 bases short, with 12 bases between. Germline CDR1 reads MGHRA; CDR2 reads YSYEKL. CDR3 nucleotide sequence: TGCGCCAGCAGCCACACGGTGGTGGGAAAACTGTTTTTT. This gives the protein CASSHTVVGKLFF.